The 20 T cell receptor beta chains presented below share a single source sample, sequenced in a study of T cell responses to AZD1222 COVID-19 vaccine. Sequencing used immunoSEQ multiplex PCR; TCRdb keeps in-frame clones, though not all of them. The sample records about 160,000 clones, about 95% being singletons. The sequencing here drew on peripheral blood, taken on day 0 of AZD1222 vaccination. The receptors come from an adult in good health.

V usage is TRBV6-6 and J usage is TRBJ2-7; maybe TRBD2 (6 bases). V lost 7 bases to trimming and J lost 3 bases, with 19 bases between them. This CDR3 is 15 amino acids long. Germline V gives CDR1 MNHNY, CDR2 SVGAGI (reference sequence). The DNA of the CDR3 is TGTGCCAGCACTTTGACTAGTTTCGGTTTCTACGAGCAGTACGTC. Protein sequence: CASTLTSFGFYEQYV.

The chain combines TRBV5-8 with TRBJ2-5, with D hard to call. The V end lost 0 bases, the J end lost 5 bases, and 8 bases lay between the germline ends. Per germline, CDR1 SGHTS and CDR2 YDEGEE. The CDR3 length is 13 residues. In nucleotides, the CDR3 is TGTGCCAGCAGCTTGGCAAACGGGGAGACCCAGTACTTC. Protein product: CASSLANGETQYF.

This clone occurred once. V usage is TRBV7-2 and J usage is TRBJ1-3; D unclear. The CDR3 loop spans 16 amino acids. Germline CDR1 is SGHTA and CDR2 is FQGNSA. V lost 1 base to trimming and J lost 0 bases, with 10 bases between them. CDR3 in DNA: TGTGCCAGCAGCTTAGTCGGCGACGTCTCTGGAAACACCATATATTTT. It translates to CASSLVGDVSGNTIYF.

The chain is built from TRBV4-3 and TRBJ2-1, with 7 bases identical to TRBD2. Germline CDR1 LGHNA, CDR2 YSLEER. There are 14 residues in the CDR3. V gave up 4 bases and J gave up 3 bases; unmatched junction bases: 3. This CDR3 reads CASSPSSGYNEQFF. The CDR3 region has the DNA TGCGCCAGCAGCCCGTCTAGCGGCTACAATGAGCAGTTCTTC.

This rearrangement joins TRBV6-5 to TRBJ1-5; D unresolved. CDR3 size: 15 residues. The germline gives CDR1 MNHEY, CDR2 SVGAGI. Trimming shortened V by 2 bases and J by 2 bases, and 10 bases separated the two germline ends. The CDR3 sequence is CASSYRPGGNQPQHF. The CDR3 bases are TGTGCCAGCAGTTACCGACCGGGAGGCAATCAGCCCCAGCATTTT.

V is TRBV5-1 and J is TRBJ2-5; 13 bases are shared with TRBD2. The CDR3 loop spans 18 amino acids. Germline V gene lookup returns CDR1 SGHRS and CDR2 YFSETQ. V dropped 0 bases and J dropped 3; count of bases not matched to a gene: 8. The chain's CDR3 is CASSLVTSGGTSEETQYF. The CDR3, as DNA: TGCGCCAGCAGCTTGGTGACTAGCGGGGGGACATCCGAAGAGACCCAGTACTTC.

The CDR3: CASSLDPSGNTIYF. Written as DNA, the CDR3 is TGTGCCAGCAGCCTGGACCCCTCCGGAAACACCATATATTTT. The V and J genes are TRBV6-5 and TRBJ1-3; D is undetermined. The CDR3 consists of 14 residues. The V gene lost 6 bases and the J gene lost 4 bases, with 13 bases spanning the gap. Germline V lookup: CDR1 MNHEY, CDR2 SVGAGI.

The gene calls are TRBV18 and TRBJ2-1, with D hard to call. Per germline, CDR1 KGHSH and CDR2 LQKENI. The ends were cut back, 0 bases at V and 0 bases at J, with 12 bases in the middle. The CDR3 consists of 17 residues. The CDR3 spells CASSPPISRSSYNEQFF. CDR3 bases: TGTGCCAGCTCACCACCGATCAGCAGGAGCTCCTACAATGAGCAGTTCTTC.

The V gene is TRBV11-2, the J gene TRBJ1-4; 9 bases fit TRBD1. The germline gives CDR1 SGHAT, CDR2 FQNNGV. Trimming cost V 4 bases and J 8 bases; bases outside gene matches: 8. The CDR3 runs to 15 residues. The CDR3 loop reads CASSWTGEIWEKLFF. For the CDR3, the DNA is TGTGCCAGCAGCTGGACAGGGGAAATTTGGGAAAAACTGTTTTTT.

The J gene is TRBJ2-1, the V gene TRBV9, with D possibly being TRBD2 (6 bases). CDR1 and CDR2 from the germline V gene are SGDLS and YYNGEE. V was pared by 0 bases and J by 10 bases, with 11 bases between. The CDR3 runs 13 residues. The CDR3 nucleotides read TGTGCCAGCAGCGTAGGCATGGCGGGAGAGCAGTTCTTC. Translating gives CASSVGMAGEQFF.

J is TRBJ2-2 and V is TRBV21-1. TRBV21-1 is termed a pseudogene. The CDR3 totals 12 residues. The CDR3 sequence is CASSKATGELFF. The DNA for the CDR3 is TGTGCCAGCAGCAAAGCTACCGGGGAGCTGTTTTTT.

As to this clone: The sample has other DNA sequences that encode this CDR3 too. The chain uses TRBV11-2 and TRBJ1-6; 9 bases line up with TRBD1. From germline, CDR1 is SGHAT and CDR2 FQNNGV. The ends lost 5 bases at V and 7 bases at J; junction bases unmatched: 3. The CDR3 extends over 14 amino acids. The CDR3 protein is CASSRGQGNSPLHF. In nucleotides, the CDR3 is TGTGCCAGCAGCCGGGGACAGGGAAATTCACCCCTCCACTTT.

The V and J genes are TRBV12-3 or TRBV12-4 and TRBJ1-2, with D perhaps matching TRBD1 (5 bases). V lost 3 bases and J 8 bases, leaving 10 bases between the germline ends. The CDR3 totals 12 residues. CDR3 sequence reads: CASSFGDLGYTF. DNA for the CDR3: TGTGCCAGCAGTTTTGGGGACCTGGGCTACACCTTC.

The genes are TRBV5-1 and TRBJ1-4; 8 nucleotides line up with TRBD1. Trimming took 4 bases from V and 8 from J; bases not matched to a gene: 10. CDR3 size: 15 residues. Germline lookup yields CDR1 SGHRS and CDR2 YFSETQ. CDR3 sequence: CASSLGQGVGEKLFF. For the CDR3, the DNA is TGCGCCAGCAGCCTTGGACAGGGAGTTGGAGAAAAACTGTTTTTT. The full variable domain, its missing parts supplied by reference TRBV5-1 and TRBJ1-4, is KAGVTQTPRYLIKTRGQQVTLSCSPISGHRSVSWYQQTPGQGLQFLFEYFSETQRNKGNFPGRFSGRQFSNSRSEMNVSTLELGDSALYLCASSLGQGVGEKLFFGSGTQLSVL.

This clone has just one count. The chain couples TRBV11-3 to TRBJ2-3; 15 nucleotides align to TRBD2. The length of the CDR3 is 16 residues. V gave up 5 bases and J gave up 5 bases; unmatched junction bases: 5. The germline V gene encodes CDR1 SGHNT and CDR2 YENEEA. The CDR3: CASSRTSGGAGDTQYF. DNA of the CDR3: TGTGCCAGCAGCAGGACTAGCGGGGGGGCCGGAGATACGCAGTATTTT.

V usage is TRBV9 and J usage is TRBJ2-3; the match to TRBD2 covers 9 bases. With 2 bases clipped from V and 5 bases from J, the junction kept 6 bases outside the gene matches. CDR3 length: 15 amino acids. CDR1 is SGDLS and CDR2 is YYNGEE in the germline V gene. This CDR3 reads CASSVSGSGIDTQYF. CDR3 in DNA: TGTGCCAGCAGCGTTAGCGGGAGCGGCATAGATACGCAGTATTTT.

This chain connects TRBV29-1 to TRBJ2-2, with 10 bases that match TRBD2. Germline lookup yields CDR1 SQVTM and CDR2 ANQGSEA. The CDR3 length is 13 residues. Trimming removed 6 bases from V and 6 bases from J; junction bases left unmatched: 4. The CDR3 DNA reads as TGCAGCGTGGGACTAGCGAAGGCCGGGGAGCTGTTTTTT. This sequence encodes CSVGLAKAGELFF.

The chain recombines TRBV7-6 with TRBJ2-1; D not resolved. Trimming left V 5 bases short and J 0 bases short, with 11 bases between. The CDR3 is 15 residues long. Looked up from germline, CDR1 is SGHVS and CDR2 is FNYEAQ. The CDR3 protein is CASSRTASSYNEQFF. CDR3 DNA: TGTGCCAGCAGCCGGACGGCTAGCTCCTACAATGAGCAGTTCTTC.

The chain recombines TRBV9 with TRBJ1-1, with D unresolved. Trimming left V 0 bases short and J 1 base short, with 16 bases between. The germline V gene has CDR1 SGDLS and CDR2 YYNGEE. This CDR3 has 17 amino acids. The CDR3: CASSVAFSGGRNTEAFF. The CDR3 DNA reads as TGTGCCAGCAGCGTAGCTTTTTCGGGCGGAAGGAACACTGAAGCTTTCTTT.

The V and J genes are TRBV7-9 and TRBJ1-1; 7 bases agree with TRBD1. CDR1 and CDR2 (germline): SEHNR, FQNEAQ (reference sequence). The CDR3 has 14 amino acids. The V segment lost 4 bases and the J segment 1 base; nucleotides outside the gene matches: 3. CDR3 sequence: CASSSEGANTEAFF. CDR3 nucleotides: TGTGCCAGCAGCTCAGAGGGGGCGAACACTGAAGCTTTCTTT.